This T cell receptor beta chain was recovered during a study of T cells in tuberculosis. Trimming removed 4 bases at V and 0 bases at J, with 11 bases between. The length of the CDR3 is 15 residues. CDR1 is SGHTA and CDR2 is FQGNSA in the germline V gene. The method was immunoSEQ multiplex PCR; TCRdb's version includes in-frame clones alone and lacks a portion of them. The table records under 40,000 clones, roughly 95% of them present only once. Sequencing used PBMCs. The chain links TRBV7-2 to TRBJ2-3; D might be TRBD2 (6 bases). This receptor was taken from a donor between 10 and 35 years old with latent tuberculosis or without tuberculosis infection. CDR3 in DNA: TGTGCCAGCAGCTATAGCGGATCTAGCACAGATACGCAGTATTTT. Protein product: CASSYSGSSTDTQYF.